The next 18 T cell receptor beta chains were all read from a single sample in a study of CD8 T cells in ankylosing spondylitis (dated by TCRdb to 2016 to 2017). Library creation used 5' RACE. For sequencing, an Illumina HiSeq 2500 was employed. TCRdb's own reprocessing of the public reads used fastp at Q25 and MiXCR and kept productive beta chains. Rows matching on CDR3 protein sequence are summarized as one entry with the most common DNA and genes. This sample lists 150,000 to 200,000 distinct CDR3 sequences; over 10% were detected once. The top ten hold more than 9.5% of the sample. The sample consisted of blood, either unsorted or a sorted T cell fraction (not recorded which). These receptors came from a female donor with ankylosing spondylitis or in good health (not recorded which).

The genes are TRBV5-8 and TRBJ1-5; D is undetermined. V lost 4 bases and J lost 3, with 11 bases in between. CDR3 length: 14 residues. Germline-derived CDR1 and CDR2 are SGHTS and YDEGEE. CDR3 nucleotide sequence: TGTGCCAGCAGCCGTACGGTCCTCAATCAGCCCCAGCATTTT. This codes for CASSRTVLNQPQHF.

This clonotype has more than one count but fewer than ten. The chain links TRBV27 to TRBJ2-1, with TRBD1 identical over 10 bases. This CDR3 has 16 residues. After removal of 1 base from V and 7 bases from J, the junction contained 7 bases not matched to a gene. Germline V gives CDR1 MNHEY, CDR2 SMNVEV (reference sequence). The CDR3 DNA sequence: TGTGCCAGCAGTTTATACGGGACAGGGGCGGGAAATGAGCAGTTCTTC. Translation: CASSLYGTGAGNEQFF.

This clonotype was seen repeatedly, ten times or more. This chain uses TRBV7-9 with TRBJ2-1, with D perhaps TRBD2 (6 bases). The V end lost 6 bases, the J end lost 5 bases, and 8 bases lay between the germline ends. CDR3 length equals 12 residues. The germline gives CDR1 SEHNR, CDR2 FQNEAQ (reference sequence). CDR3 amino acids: CASRGTDNEQFF. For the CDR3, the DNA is TGTGCCAGCAGGGGGACTGACAATGAGCAGTTCTTC.

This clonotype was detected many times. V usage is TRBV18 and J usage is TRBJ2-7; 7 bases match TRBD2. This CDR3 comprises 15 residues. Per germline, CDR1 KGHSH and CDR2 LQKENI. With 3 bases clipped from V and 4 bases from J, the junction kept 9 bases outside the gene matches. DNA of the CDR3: TGTGCCAGCTCACCTGCTGGCGGGAGTTCGTACGAGCAGTACTTC. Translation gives CASSPAGGSSYEQYF.

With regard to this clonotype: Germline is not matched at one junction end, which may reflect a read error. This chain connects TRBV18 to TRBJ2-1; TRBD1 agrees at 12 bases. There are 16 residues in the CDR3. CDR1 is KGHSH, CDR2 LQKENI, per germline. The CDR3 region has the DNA TGCGCCAGCTCACCTTCCGGGACAGGGGGCTCAGGTGAGCAGTTCTTC. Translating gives CASSPSGTGGSGEQFF.

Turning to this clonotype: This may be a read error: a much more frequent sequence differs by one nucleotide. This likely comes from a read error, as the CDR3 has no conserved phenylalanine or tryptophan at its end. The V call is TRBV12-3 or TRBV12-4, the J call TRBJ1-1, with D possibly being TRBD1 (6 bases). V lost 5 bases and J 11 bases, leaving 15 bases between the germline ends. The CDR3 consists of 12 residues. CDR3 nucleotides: TGTGCCAGCAGTATCCATCAGGGGATGGCTTTCTTA. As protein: CASSIHQGMAFL.

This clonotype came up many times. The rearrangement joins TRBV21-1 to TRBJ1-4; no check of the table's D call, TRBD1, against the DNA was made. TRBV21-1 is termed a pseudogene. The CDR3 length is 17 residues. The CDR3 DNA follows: TGTGCCAGCAGCACCAACAGGGGTGAAGCAACTAATGAAAAACTGTTTTTT. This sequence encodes CASSTNRGEATNEKLFF.

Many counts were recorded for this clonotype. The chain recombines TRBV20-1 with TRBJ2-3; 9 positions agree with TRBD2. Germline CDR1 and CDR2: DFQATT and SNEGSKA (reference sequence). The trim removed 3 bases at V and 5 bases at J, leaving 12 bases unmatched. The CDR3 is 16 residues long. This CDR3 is CSASSYVGGREDTQYF. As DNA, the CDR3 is TGCAGTGCTAGTAGTTATGTTGGCGGGAGGGAAGATACGCAGTATTTT.

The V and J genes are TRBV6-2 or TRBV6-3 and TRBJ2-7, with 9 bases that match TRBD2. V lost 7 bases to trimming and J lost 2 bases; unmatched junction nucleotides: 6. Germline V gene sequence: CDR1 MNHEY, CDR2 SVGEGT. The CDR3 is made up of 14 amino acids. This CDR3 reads CASTWSGRPYEQYF. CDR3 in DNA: TGTGCCAGCACCTGGAGCGGGAGGCCCTACGAGCAGTACTTC.

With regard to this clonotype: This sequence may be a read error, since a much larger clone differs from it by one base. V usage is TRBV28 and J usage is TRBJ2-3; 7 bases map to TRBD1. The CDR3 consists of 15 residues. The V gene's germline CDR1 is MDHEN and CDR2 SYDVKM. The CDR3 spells CATSPNRGSRFTQYF. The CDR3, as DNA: TGTGCCACCAGTCCCAACAGGGGTAGCCGGTTCACGCAGTATTTT.

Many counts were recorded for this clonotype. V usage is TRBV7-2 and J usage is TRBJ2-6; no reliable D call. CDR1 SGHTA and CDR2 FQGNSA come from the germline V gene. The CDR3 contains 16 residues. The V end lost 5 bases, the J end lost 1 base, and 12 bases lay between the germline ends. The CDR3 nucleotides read TGTGCCAGCAGCGTATCACCTTTATCTGGGGCCAACGTCCTGACTTTC. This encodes CASSVSPLSGANVLTF.

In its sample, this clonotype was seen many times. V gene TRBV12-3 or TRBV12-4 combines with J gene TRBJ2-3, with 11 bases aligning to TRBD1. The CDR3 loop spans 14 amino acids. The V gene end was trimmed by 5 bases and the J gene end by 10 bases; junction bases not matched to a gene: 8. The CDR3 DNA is TGTGCCAGCAGTCTTCGGGACAGGGGGACAGCGCAGTATTTT. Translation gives CASSLRDRGTAQYF.

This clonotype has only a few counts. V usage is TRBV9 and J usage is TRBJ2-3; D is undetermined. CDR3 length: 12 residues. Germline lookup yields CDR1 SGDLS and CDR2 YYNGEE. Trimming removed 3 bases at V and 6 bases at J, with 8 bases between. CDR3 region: CASSEGWDTQYF. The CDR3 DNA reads TGTGCCAGCAGCGAGGGCTGGGATACGCAGTATTTT. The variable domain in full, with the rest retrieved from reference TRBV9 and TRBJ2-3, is DSGVTQTPKHLITATGQRVTLRCSPRSGDLSVYWYQQSLDQGLQFLIQYYNGEERAKGNILERFSAQQFPDLHSELNLSSLELGDSALYFCASSEGWDTQYFGPGTRLTVL.

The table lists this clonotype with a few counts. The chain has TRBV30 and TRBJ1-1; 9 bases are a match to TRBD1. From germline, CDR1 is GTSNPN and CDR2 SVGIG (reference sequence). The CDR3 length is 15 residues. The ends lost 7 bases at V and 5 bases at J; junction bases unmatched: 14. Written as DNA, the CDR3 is TGTGCCTTCGACGAAGGACAGGGGATGAGAACTGAAGCTTTCTTT. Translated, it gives CAFDEGQGMRTEAFF.

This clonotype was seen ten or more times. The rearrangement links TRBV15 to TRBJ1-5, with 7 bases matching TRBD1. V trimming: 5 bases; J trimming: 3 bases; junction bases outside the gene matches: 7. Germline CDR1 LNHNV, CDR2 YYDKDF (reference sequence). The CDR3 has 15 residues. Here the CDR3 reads CATSERTGANQPQHF. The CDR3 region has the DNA TGTGCCACCAGCGAAAGGACAGGCGCCAATCAGCCCCAGCATTTT.

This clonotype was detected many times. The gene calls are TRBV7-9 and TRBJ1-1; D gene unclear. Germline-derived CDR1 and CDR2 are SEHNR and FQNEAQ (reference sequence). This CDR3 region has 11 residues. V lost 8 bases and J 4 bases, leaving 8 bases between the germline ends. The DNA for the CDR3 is TGTGCCAGCCTCTCGGTCACTGAAGCTTTCTTT. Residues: CASLSVTEAFF.

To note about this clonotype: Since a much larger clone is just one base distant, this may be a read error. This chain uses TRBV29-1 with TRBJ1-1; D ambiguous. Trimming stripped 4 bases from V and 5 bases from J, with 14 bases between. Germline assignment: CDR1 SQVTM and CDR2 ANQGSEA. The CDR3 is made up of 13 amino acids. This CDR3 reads CSVVWCGETEAFF. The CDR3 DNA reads TGCAGCGTTGTATGGTGCGGGGAGACTGAAGCTTTCTTT.

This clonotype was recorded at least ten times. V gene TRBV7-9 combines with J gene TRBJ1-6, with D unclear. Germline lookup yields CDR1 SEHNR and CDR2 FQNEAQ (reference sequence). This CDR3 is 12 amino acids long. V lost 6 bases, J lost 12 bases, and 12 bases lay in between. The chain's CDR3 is CASREGGRPLHF. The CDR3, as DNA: TGTGCCAGCAGAGAGGGTGGTAGACCCCTCCACTTT.